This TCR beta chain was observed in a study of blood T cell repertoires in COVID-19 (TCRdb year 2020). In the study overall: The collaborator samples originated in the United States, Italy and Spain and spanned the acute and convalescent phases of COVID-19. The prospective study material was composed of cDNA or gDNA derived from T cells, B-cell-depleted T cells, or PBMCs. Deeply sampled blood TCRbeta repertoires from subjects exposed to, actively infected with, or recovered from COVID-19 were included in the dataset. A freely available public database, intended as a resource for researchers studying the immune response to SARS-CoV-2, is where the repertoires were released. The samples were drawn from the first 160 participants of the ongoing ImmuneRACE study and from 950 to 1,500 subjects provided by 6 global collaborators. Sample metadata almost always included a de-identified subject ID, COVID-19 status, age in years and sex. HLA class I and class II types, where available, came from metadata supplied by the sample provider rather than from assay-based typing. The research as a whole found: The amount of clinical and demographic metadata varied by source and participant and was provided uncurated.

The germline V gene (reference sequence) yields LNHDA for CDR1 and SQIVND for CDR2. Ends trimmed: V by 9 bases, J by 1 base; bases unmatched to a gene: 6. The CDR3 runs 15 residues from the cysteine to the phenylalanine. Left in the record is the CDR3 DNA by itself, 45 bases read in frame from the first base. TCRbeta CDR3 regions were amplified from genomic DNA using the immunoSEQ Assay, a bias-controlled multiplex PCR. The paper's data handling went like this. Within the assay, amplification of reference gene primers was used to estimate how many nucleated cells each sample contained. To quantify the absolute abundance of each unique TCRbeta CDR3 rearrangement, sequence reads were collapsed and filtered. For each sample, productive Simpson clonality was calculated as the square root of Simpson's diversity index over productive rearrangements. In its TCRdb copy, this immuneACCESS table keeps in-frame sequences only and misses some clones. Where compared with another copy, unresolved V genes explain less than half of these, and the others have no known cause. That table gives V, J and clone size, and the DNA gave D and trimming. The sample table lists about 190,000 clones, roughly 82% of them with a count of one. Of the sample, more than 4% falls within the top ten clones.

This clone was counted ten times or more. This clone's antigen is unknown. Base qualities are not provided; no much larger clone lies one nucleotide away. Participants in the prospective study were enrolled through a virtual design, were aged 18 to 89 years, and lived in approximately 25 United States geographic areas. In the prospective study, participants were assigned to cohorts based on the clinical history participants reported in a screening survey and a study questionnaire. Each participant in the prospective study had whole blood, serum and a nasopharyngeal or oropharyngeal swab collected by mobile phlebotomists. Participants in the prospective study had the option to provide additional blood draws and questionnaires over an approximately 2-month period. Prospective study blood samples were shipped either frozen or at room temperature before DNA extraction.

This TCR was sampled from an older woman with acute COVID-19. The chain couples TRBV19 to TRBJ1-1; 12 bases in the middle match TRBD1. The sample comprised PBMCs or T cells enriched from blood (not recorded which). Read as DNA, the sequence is TGTGCCAGCCGGGACAGGGGGCGCGGGAACACTGAAGCTTTCTTT. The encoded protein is CASRDRGRGNTEAFF.